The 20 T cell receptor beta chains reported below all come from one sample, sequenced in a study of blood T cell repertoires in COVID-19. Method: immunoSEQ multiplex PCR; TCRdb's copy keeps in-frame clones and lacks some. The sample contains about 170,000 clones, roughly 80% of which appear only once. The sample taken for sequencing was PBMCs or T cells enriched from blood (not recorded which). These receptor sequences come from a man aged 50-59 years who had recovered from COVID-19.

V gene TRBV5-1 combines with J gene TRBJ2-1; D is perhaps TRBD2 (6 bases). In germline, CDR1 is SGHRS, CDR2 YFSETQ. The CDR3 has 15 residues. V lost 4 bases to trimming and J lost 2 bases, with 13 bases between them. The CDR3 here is CASSLTGGTYNEQFF. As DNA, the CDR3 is TGCGCCAGCAGCCTCACCGGGGGAACCTACAATGAGCAGTTCTTC.

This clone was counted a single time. DNA for the CDR3: TGTGCCAGCAGTTTGAGTGATAGTTCCCGCTCTGGAAACACCATATATTTT. Translation: CASSLSDSSRSGNTIYF. V gene TRBV5-4 combines with J gene TRBJ1-3; D ambiguous. Trimming stripped 5 bases from V and 0 bases from J, with 18 bases between. The germline CDR1 and CDR2 sequences are SGHNT and YYREEE (reference sequence). The CDR3 spans 17 residues.

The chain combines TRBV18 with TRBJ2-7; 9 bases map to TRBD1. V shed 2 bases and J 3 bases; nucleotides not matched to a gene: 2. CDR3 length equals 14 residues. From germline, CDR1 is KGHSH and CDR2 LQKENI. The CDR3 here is CASSPAGQGYEQYF. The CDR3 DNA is TGTGCCAGCTCACCAGCGGGACAGGGCTACGAGCAGTACTTC.

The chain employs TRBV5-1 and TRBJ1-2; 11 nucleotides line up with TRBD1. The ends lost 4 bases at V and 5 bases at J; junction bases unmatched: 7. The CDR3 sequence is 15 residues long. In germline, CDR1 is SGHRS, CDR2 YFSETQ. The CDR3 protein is CASSPSGTGGYGYTF. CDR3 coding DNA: TGCGCCAGCAGCCCGTCGGGGACAGGGGGATATGGCTACACCTTC.

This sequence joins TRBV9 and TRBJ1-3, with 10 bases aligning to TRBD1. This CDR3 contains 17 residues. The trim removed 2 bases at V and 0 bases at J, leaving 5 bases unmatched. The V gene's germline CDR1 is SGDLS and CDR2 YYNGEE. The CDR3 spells CASSVRDRGLSGNTIYF. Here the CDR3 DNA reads TGTGCCAGCAGCGTGAGGGACAGGGGCCTCTCTGGAAACACCATATATTTT.

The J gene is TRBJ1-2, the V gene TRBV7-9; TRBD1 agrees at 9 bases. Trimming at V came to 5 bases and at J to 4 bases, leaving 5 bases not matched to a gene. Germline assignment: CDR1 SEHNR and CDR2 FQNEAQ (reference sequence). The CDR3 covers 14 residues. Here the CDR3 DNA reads TGTGCCAGCAGCCCACAGGGGGCGCGCTATGGCTACACCTTC. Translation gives CASSPQGARYGYTF.

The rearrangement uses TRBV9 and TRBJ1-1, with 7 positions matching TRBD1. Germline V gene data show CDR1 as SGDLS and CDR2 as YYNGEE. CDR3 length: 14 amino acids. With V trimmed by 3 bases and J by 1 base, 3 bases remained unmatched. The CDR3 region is CASSAGQENTEAFF. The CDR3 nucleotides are TGTGCCAGCAGCGCCGGACAGGAGAACACTGAAGCTTTCTTT.

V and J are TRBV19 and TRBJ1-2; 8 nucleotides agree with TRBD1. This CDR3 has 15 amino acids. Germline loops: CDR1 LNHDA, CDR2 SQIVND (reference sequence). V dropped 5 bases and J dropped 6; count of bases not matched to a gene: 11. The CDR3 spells CASSAIRKTGDGYTF. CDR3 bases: TGTGCCAGTAGTGCCATCCGCAAGACAGGGGATGGCTACACCTTC. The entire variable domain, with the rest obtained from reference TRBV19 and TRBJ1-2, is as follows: DGGITQSPKYLFRKEGQNVTLSCEQNLNHDAMYWYRQDPGQGLRLIYYSQIVNDFQKGDIAEGYSVSREKKESFPLTVTSAQKNPTAFYLCASSAIRKTGDGYTFGSGTRLTVV.

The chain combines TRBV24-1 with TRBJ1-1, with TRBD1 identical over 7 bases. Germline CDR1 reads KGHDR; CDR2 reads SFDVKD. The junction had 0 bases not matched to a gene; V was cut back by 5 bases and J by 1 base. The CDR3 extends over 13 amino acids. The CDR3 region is CATSGQGNTEAFF. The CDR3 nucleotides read TGTGCCACCAGTGGACAGGGGAACACTGAAGCTTTCTTT.

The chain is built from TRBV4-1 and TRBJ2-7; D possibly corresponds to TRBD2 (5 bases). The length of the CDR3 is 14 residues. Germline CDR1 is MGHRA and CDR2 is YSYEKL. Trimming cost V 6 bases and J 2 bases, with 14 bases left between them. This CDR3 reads CASSIGRATYEQYF. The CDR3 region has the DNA TGCGCCAGCAGTATAGGGCGGGCAACCTACGAGCAGTACTTC.

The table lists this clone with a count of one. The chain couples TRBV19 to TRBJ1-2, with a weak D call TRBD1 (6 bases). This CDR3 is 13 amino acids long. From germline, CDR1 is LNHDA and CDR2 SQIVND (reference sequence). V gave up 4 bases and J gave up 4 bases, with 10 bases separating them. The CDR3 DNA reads TGTGCCAGTAGTAGACAGGATACCTATGGCTACACCTTC. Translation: CASSRQDTYGYTF.

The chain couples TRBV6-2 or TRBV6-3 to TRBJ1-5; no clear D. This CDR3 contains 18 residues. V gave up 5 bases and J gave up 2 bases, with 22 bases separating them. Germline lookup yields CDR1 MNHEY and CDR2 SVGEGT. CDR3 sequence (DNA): TGTGCCAGCAGTGACCTTCGATACTCCGGGATTGGCAATCAGCCCCAGCATTTT. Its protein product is CASSDLRYSGIGNQPQHF.

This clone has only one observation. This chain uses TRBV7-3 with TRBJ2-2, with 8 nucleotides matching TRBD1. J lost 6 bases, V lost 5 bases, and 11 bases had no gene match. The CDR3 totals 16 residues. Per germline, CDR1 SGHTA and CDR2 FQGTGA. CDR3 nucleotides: TGTGCCAGCAGCCCTGGGACAGGAATTAGGGCCGGGGAGCTGTTTTTT. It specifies CASSPGTGIRAGELFF. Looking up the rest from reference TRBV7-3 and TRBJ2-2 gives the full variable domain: GAGVSQTPSNKVTEKGKYVELRCDPISGHTALYWYRQSLGQGPEFLIYFQGTGAADDSGLPNDRFFAVRPEGSVSTLKIQRTERGDSAVYLCASSPGTGIRAGELFFGEGSRLTVL.

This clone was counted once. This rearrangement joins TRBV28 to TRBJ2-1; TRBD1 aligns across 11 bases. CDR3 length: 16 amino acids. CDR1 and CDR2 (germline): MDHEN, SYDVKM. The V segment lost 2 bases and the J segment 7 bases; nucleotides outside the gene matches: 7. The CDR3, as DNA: TGTGCCAGCAGTTTACCCGGACAGGGGGCACTGAATGAGCAGTTCTTC. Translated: CASSLPGQGALNEQFF.

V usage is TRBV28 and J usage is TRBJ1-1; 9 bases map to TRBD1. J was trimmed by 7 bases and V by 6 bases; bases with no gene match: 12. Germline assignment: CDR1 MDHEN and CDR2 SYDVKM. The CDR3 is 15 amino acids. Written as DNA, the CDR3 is TGTGCCAGCAGATCGGGACAGGGCATCGAGTATGAAGCTTTCTTT. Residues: CASRSGQGIEYEAFF.

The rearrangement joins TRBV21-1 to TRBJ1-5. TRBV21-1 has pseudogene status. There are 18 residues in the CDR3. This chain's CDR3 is CASTTRSGRVLGNQPQHF. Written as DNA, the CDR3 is TGTGCCAGCACGACTCGGTCGGGGAGGGTGTTAGGCAATCAGCCCCAGCATTTT.

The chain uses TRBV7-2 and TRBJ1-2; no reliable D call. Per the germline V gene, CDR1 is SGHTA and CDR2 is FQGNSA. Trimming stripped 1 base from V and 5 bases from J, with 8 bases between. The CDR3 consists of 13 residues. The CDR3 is CASSLDINYGYTF. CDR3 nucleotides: TGTGCCAGCAGCTTAGACATTAATTATGGCTACACCTTC. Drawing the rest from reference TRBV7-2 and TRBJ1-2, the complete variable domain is GAGVSQSPSNKVTEKGKDVELRCDPISGHTALYWYRQSLGQGLEFLIYFQGNSAPDKSGLPSDRFSAERTGGSVSTLTIQRTQQEDSAVYLCASSLDINYGYTFGSGTRLTVV.

Here the CDR3 reads CASSIAFVRKSPLHF. In nucleotides, the CDR3 is TGTGCCAGTAGTATTGCTTTTGTGCGGAAATCACCCCTCCACTTT. The V and J genes are TRBV19 and TRBJ1-6; D is ambiguous. Germline values: CDR1 LNHDA, CDR2 SQIVND (reference sequence). CDR3 length: 15 residues. V lost 3 bases to trimming and J lost 10 bases, with 16 bases between them.

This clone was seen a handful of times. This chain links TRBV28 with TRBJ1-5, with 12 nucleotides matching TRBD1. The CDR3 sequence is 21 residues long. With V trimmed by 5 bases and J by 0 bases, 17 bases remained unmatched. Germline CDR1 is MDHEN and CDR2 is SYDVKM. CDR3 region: CASSPHPGTGGDEGSNQPQHF. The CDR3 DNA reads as TGTGCCAGCAGTCCTCATCCGGGGACAGGGGGCGACGAAGGTAGCAATCAGCCCCAGCATTTT. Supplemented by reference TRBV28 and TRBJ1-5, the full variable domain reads DVKVTQSSRYLVKRTGEKVFLECVQDMDHENMFWYRQDPGLGLRLIYFSYDVKMKEKGDIPEGYSVSREKKERFSLILESASTNQTSMYLCASSPHPGTGGDEGSNQPQHFGDGTRLSIL.

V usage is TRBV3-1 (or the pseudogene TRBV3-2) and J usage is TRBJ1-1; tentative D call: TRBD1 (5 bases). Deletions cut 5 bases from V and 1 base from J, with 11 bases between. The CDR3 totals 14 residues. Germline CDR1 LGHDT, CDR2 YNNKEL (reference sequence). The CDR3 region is CASSVRGGNTEAFF. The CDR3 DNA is TGTGCCAGCAGCGTAAGGGGTGGGAACACTGAAGCTTTCTTT.